A single sample is the source of the 26 T cell receptor beta chains below, sequenced in a study of T cell changes during pregnancy in multiple sclerosis. Here immunoSEQ multiplex PCR was the method, and the copy in TCRdb shows in-frame clones only, minus some. This sample has 70,000 to 90,000 clones, with 85% to 95% found just once. The sequencing used peripheral blood, collected in the second trimester of pregnancy. All receptors come from a female donor in good health, enrolled as a control in a pregnancy study.

The V and J genes are TRBV27 and TRBJ2-7, with TRBD2 identical over 7 bases. Germline V gene data show CDR1 as MNHEY and CDR2 as SMNVEV (reference sequence). With 6 bases clipped from V and 1 base from J, the junction kept 9 bases outside the gene matches. This CDR3 is built from 15 residues. This chain's CDR3 is CASSSERGVSYEQYF. The CDR3 coding sequence is TGTGCCAGCAGCTCTGAGCGGGGTGTATCCTACGAGCAGTACTTC.

This sequence joins TRBV7-2 and TRBJ1-4; D is possibly TRBD1 (6 bases). This CDR3 contains 14 residues. CDR1 and CDR2 (germline): SGHTA, FQGNSA. The V end was cut by 5 bases, the J end by 7 bases, with 14 bases between. For the CDR3, the DNA is TGTGCCAGCAGCCCGCGGACAGAGACTGAAAAACTGTTTTTT. Its protein product is CASSPRTETEKLFF.

V and J are TRBV6-1 and TRBJ2-7; TRBD2 aligns across 8 bases. The junction had 8 bases not matched to a gene; V was cut back by 7 bases and J by 3 bases. From germline, CDR1 is MNHNS and CDR2 SASEGT. This CDR3 region has 14 residues. In DNA, the CDR3 is TGTGCCAGCATCGTAGCGGGGAGTGTCTACGAGCAGTACTTC. It translates to CASIVAGSVYEQYF.

The genes are TRBV11-1 and TRBJ1-1; no firm D call. With 1 base removed from V and 2 bases from J, the gap between germline ends came to 11 bases. There are 15 residues in the CDR3. Germline values: CDR1 SGHAT, CDR2 FQDESV (reference sequence). The chain's CDR3 is CASSLVEYRNTEAFF. In nucleotides, the CDR3 is TGTGCCAGCAGCTTAGTAGAGTACAGAAACACTGAAGCTTTCTTT.

This sequence joins TRBV7-9 and TRBJ1-5; possibly TRBD1 for D (6 bases). V was clipped by 5 bases and J by 6 bases, with 20 bases between them. Germline lookup yields CDR1 SEHNR and CDR2 FQNEAQ (reference sequence). The CDR3 length is 16 residues. This CDR3 reads CASSQNSGGARQPQHF. DNA of the CDR3: TGTGCCAGCAGCCAAAACTCCGGGGGGGCGCGTCAGCCCCAGCATTTT.

V and J are TRBV14 and TRBJ1-3; D may be TRBD1 (6 bases). The germline V and J ends were trimmed by 3 bases and 4 bases, with 16 bases remaining between them. Germline V lookup: CDR1 SGHDN, CDR2 FVKESK. This CDR3 spans 16 amino acids. DNA of the CDR3: TGTGCCAGCAGCCATCTGAACACAGGGTCGGGAAACACCATATATTTT. Amino acid sequence: CASSHLNTGSGNTIYF.

This clone was detected only once. The chain joins TRBV18 to TRBJ2-5, with D perhaps TRBD1 (7 bases). Germline V lookup: CDR1 KGHSH, CDR2 LQKENI. The V gene lost 4 bases and the J gene lost 4 bases, with 16 bases spanning the gap. This CDR3 spans 15 amino acids. This CDR3 reads CASSRSSAGGETQYF. The CDR3 DNA sequence: TGTGCCAGCTCACGGTCTAGCGCAGGGGGAGAGACCCAGTACTTC.

This clone was found a few times. The chain combines TRBV19 with TRBJ1-2, with D possibly being TRBD1 (6 bases). This CDR3 has 13 amino acids. Germline assignment: CDR1 LNHDA and CDR2 SQIVND (reference sequence). Trimming removed 3 bases from V and 6 bases from J, with 11 bases in between. CDR3 DNA sequence: TGTGCCAGTAGTATCAGGGCAGGGGATGGCTACACCTTC. The encoded protein is CASSIRAGDGYTF.

The chain couples TRBV7-9 to TRBJ1-2; D perhaps matches TRBD1 (6 bases). Trimming stripped 1 base from V and 3 bases from J, with 12 bases between. From germline, CDR1 is SEHNR and CDR2 FQNEAQ (reference sequence). The CDR3 is made up of 15 amino acids. CDR3 bases: TGTGCCAGCAGCTTAGGCAGGGGCAGATACTATGGCTACACCTTC. This translates into CASSLGRGRYYGYTF.

This sequence joins TRBV19 and TRBJ1-5, with D possibly being TRBD1 (5 bases). Germline V gene data show CDR1 as LNHDA and CDR2 as SQIVND (reference sequence). V lost 7 bases, J lost 6 bases, and 19 bases lay in between. The CDR3 length is 15 residues. The CDR3: CASMARAEIGQPQHF. CDR3 DNA sequence: TGTGCCAGTATGGCCAGGGCTGAGATAGGTCAGCCCCAGCATTTT.

This clone was seen once. The chain joins TRBV5-6 to TRBJ1-1; TRBD1 matches at 11 bases. Germline CDR1 and CDR2: SGHDT and YYEEEE. CDR3 length: 14 amino acids. Germline trimming cut 4 bases from V and 4 bases from J; bases unmatched to any gene: 3. For the CDR3, the DNA is TGTGCCAGCAGCCCCGGGACAGGGGGCACTGAAGCTTTCTTT. Translating gives CASSPGTGGTEAFF.

The rearrangement uses TRBV7-2 and TRBJ1-1; maybe TRBD1 (5 bases). The CDR3 is 16 residues long. Germline V gives CDR1 SGHTA, CDR2 FQGNSA. V was trimmed by 0 bases and J by 1 base, leaving 12 bases between them. CDR3 loop: CASSLARGGWNTEAFF. The CDR3, as DNA: TGTGCCAGCAGCTTAGCTCGGGGGGGGTGGAACACTGAAGCTTTCTTT.

The chain employs TRBV30 and TRBJ2-7; D gene uncertain. V was shortened by 2 bases and J by 6 bases, with 11 bases between the two germline ends. The CDR3 length is 12 residues. CDR1 and CDR2 (germline): GTSNPN, SVGIG (reference sequence). The CDR3 spells CAWSNIRPEQYF. As DNA, the CDR3 is TGTGCCTGGAGTAATATCCGTCCCGAGCAGTACTTC.

CDR3 bases: TGTGCCAGCTCACCCACAGGGGTTGAAGCTTTCTTT. Its translation: CASSPTGVEAFF. The rearrangement links TRBV18 to TRBJ1-1, with 7 positions matching TRBD1. V gave up 3 bases and J gave up 7 bases; unmatched junction bases: 2. This CDR3 comprises 12 residues. Germline V gene sequence: CDR1 KGHSH, CDR2 LQKENI.

Only one count was recorded for this clone. This sequence joins TRBV7-2 and TRBJ2-1; 7 nucleotides match TRBD2. The length of the CDR3 is 15 residues. The junction had 11 bases not matched to a gene; V was cut back by 0 bases and J by 12 bases. Per the germline V gene, CDR1 is SGHTA and CDR2 is FQGNSA. Written as DNA, the CDR3 is TGTGCCAGCAGCTTAGCGGAGGTTGGGGGGAGGGGGCAGTTCTTC. It is translated as CASSLAEVGGRGQFF.

The chain joins TRBV19 to TRBJ2-3; 16 bases align to TRBD2. CDR3 length: 17 amino acids. The V and J ends lost 5 bases and 4 bases, in that order; junction bases with no gene match: 6. Germline V CDR1 and CDR2: LNHDA, SQIVND (reference sequence). The CDR3 is CASSSGLAGGLADTQYF. The CDR3 DNA follows: TGTGCCAGTAGTTCGGGACTAGCGGGGGGGCTAGCAGATACGCAGTATTTT. Looking up the rest from reference TRBV19 and TRBJ2-3 gives the full variable domain: DGGITQSPKYLFRKEGQNVTLSCEQNLNHDAMYWYRQDPGQGLRLIYYSQIVNDFQKGDIAEGYSVSREKKESFPLTVTSAQKNPTAFYLCASSSGLAGGLADTQYFGPGTRLTVL.

This chain links TRBV4-3 with TRBJ1-1; the D gene is possibly TRBD1 (5 bases). V was cut by 3 bases and J by 8 bases, with 13 bases left in between. The germline CDR1 and CDR2 sequences are LGHNA and YSLEER. CDR3 length equals 13 residues. The CDR3 here is CASSQGGTIEAFF. The DNA of the CDR3 is TGCGCCAGCAGCCAGGGGGGGACCATCGAAGCTTTCTTT.

This sequence joins TRBV28 and TRBJ2-3; 7 bases agree with TRBD2. The CDR3 spans 15 residues. Germline V lookup: CDR1 MDHEN, CDR2 SYDVKM. J gave up 4 bases and V 1 base, and 5 bases lay outside the gene matches. CDR3 protein: CASSLSGLVADTQYF. DNA of the CDR3: TGTGCCAGCAGTTTATCTGGACTAGTAGCAGATACGCAGTATTTT.

The chain carries TRBV19 and TRBJ1-6; 8 bases are a match to TRBD1. Germline CDR1 LNHDA, CDR2 SQIVND (reference sequence). J gave up 9 bases and V 8 bases, and 6 bases lay outside the gene matches. This CDR3 comprises 13 residues. Here the CDR3 reads CASGQGNRSPLHF. The CDR3 nucleotides are TGTGCCAGTGGACAGGGAAATCGTTCACCCCTCCACTTT.

About this clone: Relative to the germline gene, one junction end is altered; a read error may explain this. The V and J genes are TRBV7-7 and TRBJ2-1, with 14 bases aligning to TRBD2. The germline V gene encodes CDR1 SSHAT and CDR2 FNYEAQ (reference sequence). This CDR3 comprises 20 residues. The CDR3 reads CASSLAPGLAGGSSYNEQFF. The CDR3, as DNA: TGTGCTAGCAGCTTAGCCCCCGGACTAGCGGGGGGTAGCTCCTACAATGAGCAGTTCTTC.

CDR3 nucleotides: TGTGCTAGTGGTTTGGTTAGGAGCAGCACAGATACGCAGTATTTT. This codes for CASGLVRSSTDTQYF. The V gene is TRBV12-5, the J gene TRBJ2-3; D ambiguous. The CDR3 is made up of 15 amino acids. With 0 bases removed from V and 0 bases from J, the gap between germline ends came to 7 bases. Looked up from germline, CDR1 is LGHNT and CDR2 is FRNRAP. The full variable domain, its missing parts supplied by reference TRBV12-5 and TRBJ2-3, is DARVTQTPRHKVTEMGQEVTMRCQPILGHNTVFWYRQTMMQGLELLAYFRNRAPLDDSGMPKDRFSAEMPDATLATLKIQPSEPRDSAVYFCASGLVRSSTDTQYFGPGTRLTVL.

The chain joins TRBV9 to TRBJ2-2, with D unresolved. The CDR3 covers 15 residues. The ends were cut back, 4 bases at V and 5 bases at J, with 15 bases in the middle. Germline lookup yields CDR1 SGDLS and CDR2 YYNGEE. The CDR3 DNA reads TGTGCCAGCAGCTCCTCCCCCCAGTTTACCGGGGAGCTGTTTTTT. Translation: CASSSSPQFTGELFF.

The chain employs TRBV27 and TRBJ1-5; TRBD1 aligns across 7 bases. Germline values: CDR1 MNHEY, CDR2 SMNVEV (reference sequence). The CDR3 is 15 amino acids. Trimming took 6 bases from V and 4 from J; bases not matched to a gene: 9. CDR3 sequence: CASSPTGSGNQPQHF. The CDR3 coding sequence is TGTGCCAGCAGCCCGACAGGGTCGGGAAATCAGCCCCAGCATTTT.

The chain carries TRBV4-2 and TRBJ2-7; tentatively, D is TRBD2 (5 bases). Germline V gives CDR1 LGHNA, CDR2 YNFKEQ. The CDR3 sequence is 16 residues long. Trimming took 6 bases from V and 5 from J, leaving 23 bases between them. The DNA of the CDR3 is TGTGCCAGCAGTCCGAGCGGTGATCCCTATTGGAACGAGCAGTACTTC. It codes for CASSPSGDPYWNEQYF.

This chain connects TRBV6-6 to TRBJ2-2, with D possibly matching TRBD2 (7 bases). Germline CDR1 and CDR2: MNHNY and SVGAGI (reference sequence). Trimming took 6 bases from V and 5 from J, leaving 13 bases between them. This CDR3 has 14 residues. CDR3 nucleotide sequence: TGTGCCAGCAGAGAACAGGGAGGGACCGGGGAGCTGTTTTTT. Residues: CASREQGGTGELFF.

This CDR3 reads CASSMEQGGQPQHF. CDR3 nucleotide sequence: TGTGCCAGTAGTATGGAACAGGGCGGGCAGCCCCAGCATTTT. This chain joins TRBV19 and TRBJ1-5; TRBD1 is a possible D gene (6 bases). V lost 3 bases and J 7 bases, leaving 13 bases between the germline ends. Germline CDR1 is LNHDA and CDR2 is SQIVND (reference sequence). This CDR3 has 14 amino acids.